This T cell receptor (beta chain) was recovered during a study of beta chain features in type 1 diabetes. Broader study findings: Patients' naive, central memory and Treg TCRB repertoires seemed closer to one another than those of healthy donors. Researchers caution that PCR might favor shorter templates, equally among patients and controls.

Investigators reverse transcribed all isolated RNA, so they sequenced expressed TCRB transcripts. Roughly 3.7 million reads, on average, came from each naive, central memory and regulatory T cell sample. Some clones are missing from TCRdb's copy, which holds only in-frame ones; the method was immunoSEQ multiplex PCR. The data show around 500,000 clones, more than 9.5% seen once. Notes on this clone: Its antigen is undetermined.

It was one heparinised blood draw, averaging roughly 0.11 L, that each donor gave. This CDR3 comprises 14 residues. Trimming stripped 6 bases from V and 10 bases from J, with 19 bases between. Per the germline V gene, CDR1 is SNHLY and CDR2 is FYNNEI. The material sequenced was naive CD4+ T cells from blood. The source of this sequence is a woman aged 18-29 years in good health. The chain links TRBV2 to TRBJ1-5; weak D call: TRBD1 (6 bases). CDR3 in DNA: TGTGCCAGCAGGAATACAGGGAACACTTCACCCCAGCATTTT. Amino acid sequence: CASRNTGNTSPQHF.